What follows are 30 T cell receptor beta chains derived from one specimen sequenced in a study of blood T cell repertoires in COVID-19. Assay used: immunoSEQ multiplex PCR; TCRdb lists only in-frame clones, some missing. The sample yields 150,000 to 200,000 clones, roughly 82% seen once. The sequenced material came from PBMCs or T cells enriched from blood (not recorded which). These receptors originate from a woman in her sixties with acute COVID-19.

V and J are TRBV25-1 and TRBJ2-5; 8 bases align to TRBD2. Germline-derived CDR1 and CDR2 are MGHDK and SYGVNS. J was trimmed by 9 bases and V by 9 bases; bases with no gene match: 12. The length of the CDR3 is 13 residues. CDR3 protein: CASATSGGVAQYF. CDR3 sequence (DNA): TGTGCCAGTGCTACTAGCGGAGGAGTGGCCCAGTACTTC.

The J gene is TRBJ2-7, the V gene TRBV12-3 or TRBV12-4, with D perhaps matching TRBD2 (5 bases). With 5 bases removed from V and 5 bases from J, the gap between germline ends came to 13 bases. CDR3 length: 13 residues. The CDR3 protein is CASSLRPGDEQYV. CDR3 coding DNA: TGTGCCAGCAGTCTAAGGCCCGGGGACGAGCAGTACGTC.

The CDR3 DNA is TGCGCCAGCAGCCCTGACAGGGCCGATGAAAAACTGTTTTTT. Encoded protein: CASSPDRADEKLFF. The gene calls are TRBV5-1 and TRBJ1-4; 7 nucleotides match TRBD1. V shed 4 bases, J shed 6 bases, and the junction held 6 bases outside the gene matches. The germline V gene encodes CDR1 SGHRS and CDR2 YFSETQ. The CDR3 length is 14 residues.

The rearrangement links TRBV29-1 to TRBJ2-1, with a possible D match to TRBD2 (6 bases). V was clipped by 7 bases and J by 0 bases, with 13 bases between them. The CDR3 runs 14 residues. Germline V gene lookup returns CDR1 SQVTM and CDR2 ANQGSEA. The CDR3 DNA reads TGCAGCGAGGTGGTAGCGGACTCCTACAATGAGCAGTTCTTC. It is translated as CSEVVADSYNEQFF.

V is TRBV9 and J is TRBJ2-4, with TRBD1 as a possible D gene (5 bases). Trimming removed 3 bases at V and 12 bases at J, with 10 bases between. The CDR3 is made up of 11 amino acids. Germline CDR1 SGDLS, CDR2 YYNGEE. The CDR3 coding sequence is TGTGCCAGCAGCGATCGACAGCGTCAGTACTTC. Its protein product is CASSDRQRQYF. Full variable domain (rest looked up from reference TRBV9 and TRBJ2-4): DSGVTQTPKHLITATGQRVTLRCSPRSGDLSVYWYQQSLDQGLQFLIQYYNGEERAKGNILERFSAQQFPDLHSELNLSSLELGDSALYFCASSDRQRQYFGAGTRLSVL.

The chain is built from TRBV6-1 and TRBJ1-1; D might be TRBD1 (5 bases). Germline CDR1 and CDR2: MNHNS and SASEGT. The CDR3 totals 13 residues. Deletions cut 4 bases from V and 11 bases from J, with 17 bases between. Here the CDR3 reads CASSVPEGARAFF. The CDR3 DNA follows: TGTGCCAGCAGTGTGCCTGAAGGGGCAAGGGCTTTCTTT.

The chain recombines TRBV27 with TRBJ1-6; 7 bases are a match to TRBD1. J gave up 7 bases and V 6 bases, and 21 bases lay outside the gene matches. The CDR3 has 19 residues. Germline V gives CDR1 MNHEY, CDR2 SMNVEV (reference sequence). CDR3 amino acids: CASSSPITGTEDKNSPLHF. The CDR3 region has the DNA TGTGCCAGCAGCTCACCTATAACCGGGACAGAAGACAAGAATTCACCCCTCCACTTT.

The chain has TRBV6-5 and TRBJ1-2; the match to TRBD1 covers 7 bases. V was pared by 8 bases and J by 3 bases, with 6 bases of the junction left unmatched. Germline V gives CDR1 MNHEY, CDR2 SVGAGI. This CDR3 is 13 amino acids long. CDR3 sequence: CASRAGTDYGYTF. CDR3 nucleotide sequence: TGTGCCAGCCGAGCCGGGACAGACTATGGCTACACCTTC.

The sample holds one count of this clone. The chain employs TRBV9 and TRBJ2-1, with a tentative D call TRBD1 (5 bases). Germline V gives CDR1 SGDLS, CDR2 YYNGEE. The CDR3 sequence is 13 residues long. V was clipped by 0 bases and J by 7 bases, with 8 bases between them. In DNA form, the CDR3 reads TGTGCCAGCAGCGTAGAGGGGATGAATGAGCAGTTCTTC. Its translation is CASSVEGMNEQFF.

The rearrangement uses TRBV6-2 or TRBV6-3 and TRBJ1-2, with 10 positions matching TRBD1. V lost 2 bases, J lost 2 bases, and 5 bases stayed unmatched. The length of the CDR3 is 16 residues. Per the germline V gene, CDR1 is MNHEY and CDR2 is SVGEGT. CDR3 nucleotide sequence: TGTGCCAGCAGTTACGCGACAGGGGGCTCGAACTATGGCTACACCTTC. Translated: CASSYATGGSNYGYTF.

This chain links TRBV4-3 with TRBJ1-1, with 10 bases lining up with TRBD1. The V gene's germline CDR1 is LGHNA and CDR2 YSLEER. This CDR3 has 20 residues. The V gene end was trimmed by 1 base and the J gene end by 0 bases; junction bases not matched to a gene: 14. CDR3 amino acids: CASSQAVGTGANRVNTEAFF. Here the CDR3 DNA reads TGCGCCAGCAGCCAAGCGGTCGGGACAGGGGCCAATAGGGTGAACACTGAAGCTTTCTTT.

CDR3 residues: CASRPPGPLRETQYF. CDR3 sequence (DNA): TGCGCCAGCCGCCCCCCAGGGCCCCTCCGAGAGACCCAGTACTTC. This chain uses TRBV5-1 with TRBJ2-5, with a tentative D call TRBD1 (5 bases). The V end lost 7 bases, the J end lost 4 bases, and 20 bases lay between the germline ends. Looked up from germline, CDR1 is SGHRS and CDR2 is YFSETQ. CDR3 length: 15 amino acids. Looking up the rest from reference TRBV5-1 and TRBJ2-5 gives the full variable domain: KAGVTQTPRYLIKTRGQQVTLSCSPISGHRSVSWYQQTPGQGLQFLFEYFSETQRNKGNFPGRFSGRQFSNSRSEMNVSTLELGDSALYLCASRPPGPLRETQYFGPGTRLLVL.

This clone was seen more than once but under ten times. This chain connects TRBV24-1 to TRBJ1-2; D is uncertain. The CDR3 has 13 amino acids. V dropped 5 bases and J dropped 0 bases, with 6 bases sitting between them. In germline, CDR1 is KGHDR, CDR2 SFDVKD. DNA for the CDR3: TGTGCCACCAGTGCAGGCACTAACTATGGCTACACCTTC. As protein: CATSAGTNYGYTF.

V usage is TRBV6-1 and J usage is TRBJ1-5; unclear D gene. V shed 4 bases and J shed 2 bases, with 15 bases lying between them. The CDR3 runs to 16 residues. The V gene's germline CDR1 is MNHNS and CDR2 SASEGT. CDR3 region: CASSGGAWLGNQPQHF. Written as DNA, the CDR3 is TGTGCCAGCAGTGGAGGTGCGTGGTTAGGCAATCAGCCCCAGCATTTT.

This chain links TRBV6-6 with TRBJ1-5; 7 bases map to TRBD1. V gave up 7 bases and J gave up 7 bases; unmatched junction bases: 7. The CDR3 length is 13 residues. The V gene's germline CDR1 is MNHNY and CDR2 SVGAGI (reference sequence). The DNA of the CDR3 is TGTGCCAGCATTTTTAACAGGGGACAGCCCCAGCATTTT. Translated: CASIFNRGQPQHF.

In this sample, this clone turned up once. The chain joins TRBV7-8 to TRBJ2-7; 7 bases align to TRBD1. Trimming at V came to 5 bases and at J to 2 bases, leaving 9 bases not matched to a gene. The CDR3 runs to 15 residues. The germline V gene has CDR1 SGHVS and CDR2 FQNEAQ. CDR3 coding DNA: TGTGCCAGCAGCCCCATCCACAGGGGCCCCTACGAGCAGTACTTC. Residues: CASSPIHRGPYEQYF.

V usage is TRBV5-5 and J usage is TRBJ1-2; 9 bases are a match to TRBD1. This CDR3 spans 15 amino acids. The germline V gene encodes CDR1 SGHKS and CDR2 YYEKEE (reference sequence). With V trimmed by 0 bases and J by 3 bases, 3 bases remained unmatched. For the CDR3, the DNA is TGTGCCAGCAGCTTGGGATGGACAGGGGACTATGGCTACACCTTC. It codes for CASSLGWTGDYGYTF.

The chain has TRBV7-6 and TRBJ2-1, with 8 bases fitting TRBD1. CDR1 and CDR2 (germline): SGHVS, FNYEAQ. Trimming at V came to 1 base and at J to 8 bases, leaving 1 base not matched to a gene. The CDR3 extends over 13 amino acids. CDR3 residues: CASSLGQGYEQFF. The CDR3, as DNA: TGTGCCAGCAGCTTAGGACAGGGGTATGAGCAGTTCTTC.

The chain employs TRBV5-1 and TRBJ2-1, with D hard to call. Trimming pared 0 bases from V and 3 bases from J, leaving 7 bases between. CDR1 and CDR2 from the germline V gene are SGHRS and YFSETQ. The CDR3 contains 14 residues. DNA of the CDR3: TGCGCCAGCAGCTTGGATACAGTCTACAATGAGCAGTTCTTC. Its translation is CASSLDTVYNEQFF.

This chain joins TRBV4-1 and TRBJ1-6; TRBD1 aligns across 9 bases. V lost 1 base, J lost 7 bases, and 11 bases stayed unmatched. Germline values: CDR1 MGHRA, CDR2 YSYEKL. CDR3 length: 18 amino acids. Written as DNA, the CDR3 is TGCGCCAGCAGCCAAGGAGTATACGGAGGGACAGGGAATTCACCCCTCCACTTT. Translation: CASSQGVYGGTGNSPLHF.

This sequence joins TRBV9 and TRBJ1-6; tentatively, D is TRBD1 (6 bases). CDR3 size: 15 residues. CDR1 and CDR2 (germline): SGDLS, YYNGEE. Deletions cut 4 bases from V and 4 bases from J, with 12 bases between. The CDR3 DNA is TGTGCCAGCAGCACCCCCGGGACATATAATTCACCCCTCCACTTT. Protein product: CASSTPGTYNSPLHF.

V and J are TRBV5-1 and TRBJ2-3; D unresolved. Between the trimmed V and J ends, which lost 2 bases and 4 bases, there was a span of 14 bases. Germline V lookup: CDR1 SGHRS, CDR2 YFSETQ. CDR3 length: 15 amino acids. CDR3 sequence reads: CASSFGGSLADTQYF. CDR3 DNA: TGCGCCAGCAGCTTTGGCGGCTCTTTGGCAGATACGCAGTATTTT.

The CDR3 is CASSENRNEAFF. DNA of the CDR3: TGCGCCAGCAGTGAAAACAGAAATGAAGCTTTCTTT. The V call is TRBV10-2, the J call TRBJ1-1; D is unclear. CDR1 and CDR2 from the germline V gene are WSHSY and SAAADI. The CDR3 runs 12 residues. With 3 bases removed from V and 7 bases from J, the gap between germline ends came to 9 bases.

The chain carries TRBV7-9 and TRBJ1-4, with 8 bases that match TRBD1. CDR3 length equals 14 residues. Germline values: CDR1 SEHNR, CDR2 FQNEAQ (reference sequence). V was pared by 8 bases and J by 11 bases, with 13 bases of the junction left unmatched. Here the CDR3 reads CASGGTGVPLKLFF. DNA of the CDR3: TGTGCCAGCGGCGGGACAGGAGTACCTCTTAAACTGTTTTTT.

The chain combines TRBV10-3 with TRBJ1-1, with D tentatively TRBD1 (6 bases). The V and J ends lost 9 bases and 7 bases respectively, with 18 bases between them. The CDR3 runs to 13 residues. Germline V gene lookup returns CDR1 ENHRY and CDR2 SYGVKD. CDR3 nucleotides: TGTGCCATGGCCGGGACACTGGAAGGTGAAGCTTTCTTT. Its protein product is CAMAGTLEGEAFF.

This chain links TRBV7-6 with TRBJ2-1; D is uncertain. CDR1 is SGHVS and CDR2 is FNYEAQ in the germline V gene. The V and J ends lost 4 bases and 4 bases respectively, with 14 bases between them. This CDR3 contains 15 residues. The chain's CDR3 is CASSYYPSGYNEQFF. The CDR3 DNA follows: TGTGCCAGCAGCTACTACCCCTCGGGTTACAATGAGCAGTTCTTC.

The V call is TRBV16, the J call TRBJ1-1; D not certain. This CDR3 spans 12 amino acids. The germline gives CDR1 KGHSY, CDR2 FQNENV. Trimming cost V 0 bases and J 7 bases, with 6 bases left between them. The CDR3 coding sequence is TGTGCCAGCAGCCAATCACAGCATGAAGCTTTCTTT. It encodes CASSQSQHEAFF.

CDR3 sequence (DNA): TGCGCCAGCAGTGATGGGGGGGCTGGGAAAAACATTCAGTACTTC. As protein: CASSDGGAGKNIQYF. V is TRBV10-2 and J is TRBJ2-4; TRBD2 might be the D (7 bases). V was trimmed by 3 bases and J by 4 bases, leaving 13 bases between them. In germline, CDR1 is WSHSY, CDR2 SAAADI. The CDR3 runs to 15 residues.

This rearrangement joins TRBV3-1 (or the pseudogene TRBV3-2) to TRBJ2-5; 8 bases are shared with TRBD2. V gave up 4 bases and J gave up 2 bases; unmatched junction bases: 0. Germline CDR1 LGHDT, CDR2 YNNKEL (reference sequence). The CDR3 has 13 amino acids. CDR3 nucleotide sequence: TGTGCCAGCAGCCCTAGCGGGCAAGAGACCCAGTACTTC. Its protein is CASSPSGQETQYF.

The chain is built from TRBV4-3 and TRBJ2-1; TRBD2 agrees at 7 bases. The CDR3 is made up of 16 amino acids. Germline V gene lookup returns CDR1 LGHNA and CDR2 YSLEER. The trim removed 0 bases at V and 5 bases at J, leaving 7 bases unmatched. The CDR3 spells CASSQEGLAANNEQFF. The CDR3 DNA reads TGCGCCAGCAGCCAAGAGGGGCTAGCGGCAAACAATGAGCAGTTCTTC.